Sequencing of this TCR beta chain was carried out in a study of identical twins. One entry per CDR3 protein results from TCRdb running MiXCR on the 5' RACE reads. Of about 700,000 distinct CDR3 sequences listed, roughly 6% are singletons. General observations from the study: With monozygotic twins, out-of-frame TCR alpha sharing exceeded what models estimated. The analysis was cross-sectional rather than longitudinal within donors.

The length of the CDR3 is 16 residues. Germline V gene lookup returns CDR1 SGHRS and CDR2 YFSETQ. The V and J ends lost 0 bases and 5 bases respectively, with 17 bases between them. This clonotype has only a few counts. The antigen is unknown. The gene calls are TRBV5-1 and TRBJ2-5; the D gene is possibly TRBD2 (6 bases). The origin of this receptor is a man aged 18-30 years in good health. The sample taken for sequencing was naive T cells sorted from blood. This chain's CDR3 is CASSLGASDLYETQYF. The DNA of the CDR3 is TGCGCCAGCAGCTTGGGGGCTAGCGACCTATATGAGACCCAGTACTTC.